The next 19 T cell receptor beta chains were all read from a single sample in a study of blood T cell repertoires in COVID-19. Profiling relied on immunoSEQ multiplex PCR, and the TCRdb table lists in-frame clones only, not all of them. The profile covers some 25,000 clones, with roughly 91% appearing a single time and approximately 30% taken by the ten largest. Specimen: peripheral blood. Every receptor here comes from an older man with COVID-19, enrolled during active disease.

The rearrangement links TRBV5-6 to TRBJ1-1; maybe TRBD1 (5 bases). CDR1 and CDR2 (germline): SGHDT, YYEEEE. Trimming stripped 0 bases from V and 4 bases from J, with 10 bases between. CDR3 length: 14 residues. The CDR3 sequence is CASSLVPGGTEAFF. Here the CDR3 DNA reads TGTGCCAGCAGCTTGGTGCCCGGGGGCACTGAAGCTTTCTTT.

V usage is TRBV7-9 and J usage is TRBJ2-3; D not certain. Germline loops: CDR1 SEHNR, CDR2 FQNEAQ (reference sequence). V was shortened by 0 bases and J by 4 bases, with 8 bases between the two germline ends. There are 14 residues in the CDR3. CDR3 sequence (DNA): TGTGCCAGCAGCTTAGCCCTGGGCCCAGATACGCAGTATTTT. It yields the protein CASSLALGPDTQYF.

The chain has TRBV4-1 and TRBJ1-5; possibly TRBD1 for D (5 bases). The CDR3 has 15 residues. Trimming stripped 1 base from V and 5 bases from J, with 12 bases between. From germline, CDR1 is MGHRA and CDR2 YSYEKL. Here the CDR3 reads CASSQVQGPDQPQHF. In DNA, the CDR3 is TGCGCCAGCAGCCAAGTTCAGGGTCCCGATCAGCCCCAGCATTTT.

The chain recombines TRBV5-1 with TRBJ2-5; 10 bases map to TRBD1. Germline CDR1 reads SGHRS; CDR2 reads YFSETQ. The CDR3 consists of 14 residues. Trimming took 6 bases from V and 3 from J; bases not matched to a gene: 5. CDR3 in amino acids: CASNTGTGEETQYF. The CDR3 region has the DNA TGCGCCAGCAACACCGGGACAGGGGAAGAGACCCAGTACTTC.

The CDR3 is CASGLRGLAGPGGETQYF. In DNA, the CDR3 is TGTGCTAGTGGTTTGAGGGGACTAGCGGGACCCGGCGGGGAGACCCAGTACTTC. The chain employs TRBV12-5 and TRBJ2-5, with 13 bases lining up with TRBD2. V shed 2 bases and J 5 bases; nucleotides not matched to a gene: 11. This CDR3 contains 18 residues. Germline V gives CDR1 LGHNT, CDR2 FRNRAP.

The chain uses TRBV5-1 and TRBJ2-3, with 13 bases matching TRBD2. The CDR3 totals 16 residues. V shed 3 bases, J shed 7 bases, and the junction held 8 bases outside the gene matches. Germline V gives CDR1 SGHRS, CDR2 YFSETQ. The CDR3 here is CASSSPGTSGINTQYF. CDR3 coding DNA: TGCGCCAGCAGCTCCCCCGGGACTAGCGGGATCAATACGCAGTATTTT. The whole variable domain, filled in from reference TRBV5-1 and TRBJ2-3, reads KAGVTQTPRYLIKTRGQQVTLSCSPISGHRSVSWYQQTPGQGLQFLFEYFSETQRNKGNFPGRFSGRQFSNSRSEMNVSTLELGDSALYLCASSSPGTSGINTQYFGPGTRLTVL.

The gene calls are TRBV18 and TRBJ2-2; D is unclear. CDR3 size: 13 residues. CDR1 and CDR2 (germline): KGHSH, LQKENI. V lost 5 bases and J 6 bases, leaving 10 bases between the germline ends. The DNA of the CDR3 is TGTGCCAGCTCAACCGTTGCGGCCGGGGAGCTGTTTTTT. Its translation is CASSTVAAGELFF.

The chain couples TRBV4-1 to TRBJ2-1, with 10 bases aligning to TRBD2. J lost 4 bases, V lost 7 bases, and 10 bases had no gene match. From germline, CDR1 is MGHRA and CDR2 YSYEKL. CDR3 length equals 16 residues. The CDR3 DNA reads TGCGCCAGCACCGGTCTAGCGGGGGCCTCTTACAATGAGCAGTTCTTC. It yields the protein CASTGLAGASYNEQFF.

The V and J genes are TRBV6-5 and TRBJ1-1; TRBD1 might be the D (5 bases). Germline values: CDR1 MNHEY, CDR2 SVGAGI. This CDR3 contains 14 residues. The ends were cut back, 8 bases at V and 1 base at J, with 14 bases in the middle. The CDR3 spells CASRMGGTNTEAFF. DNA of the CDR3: TGTGCCAGCCGTATGGGAGGGACGAACACTGAAGCTTTCTTT.

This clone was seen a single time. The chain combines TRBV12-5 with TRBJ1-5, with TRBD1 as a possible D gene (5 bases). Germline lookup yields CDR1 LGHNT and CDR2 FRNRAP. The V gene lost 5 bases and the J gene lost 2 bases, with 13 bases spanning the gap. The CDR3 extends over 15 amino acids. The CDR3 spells CASGRGRSGNQPQHF. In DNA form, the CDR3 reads TGTGCTAGTGGTAGGGGCAGGTCGGGCAATCAGCCCCAGCATTTT.

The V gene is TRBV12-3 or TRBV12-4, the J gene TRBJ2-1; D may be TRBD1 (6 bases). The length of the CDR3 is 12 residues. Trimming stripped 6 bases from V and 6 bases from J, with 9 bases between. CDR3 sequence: CASSLDSNEQFF. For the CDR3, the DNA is TGTGCCAGCAGCCTGGACAGCAATGAGCAGTTCTTC.

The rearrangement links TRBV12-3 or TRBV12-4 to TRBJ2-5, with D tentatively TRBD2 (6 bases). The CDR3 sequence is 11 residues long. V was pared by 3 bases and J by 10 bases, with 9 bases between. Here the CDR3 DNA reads TGTGCCAGCAGTTTCGGGAGAGTCCAGTACTTC. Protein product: CASSFGRVQYF.

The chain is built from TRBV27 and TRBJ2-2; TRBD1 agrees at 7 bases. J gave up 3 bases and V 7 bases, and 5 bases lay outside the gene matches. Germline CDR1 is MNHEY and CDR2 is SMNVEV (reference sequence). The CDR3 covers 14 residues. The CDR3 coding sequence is TGTGCCAGCACCGACACAGGGGACACCGGGGAGCTGTTTTTT. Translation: CASTDTGDTGELFF.

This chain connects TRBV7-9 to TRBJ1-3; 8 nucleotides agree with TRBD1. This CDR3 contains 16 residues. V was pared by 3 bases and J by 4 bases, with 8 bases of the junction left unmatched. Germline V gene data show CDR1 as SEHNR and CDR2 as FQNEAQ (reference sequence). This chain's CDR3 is CASSFPQGASGNTIYF. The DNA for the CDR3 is TGTGCCAGCAGCTTTCCTCAGGGGGCGTCAGGAAACACCATATATTTT.

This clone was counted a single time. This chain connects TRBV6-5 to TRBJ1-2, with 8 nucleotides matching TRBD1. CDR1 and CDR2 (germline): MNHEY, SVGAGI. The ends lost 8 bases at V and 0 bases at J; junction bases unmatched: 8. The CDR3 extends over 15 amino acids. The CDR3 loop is CASRAGGEANYGYTF. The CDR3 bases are TGTGCCAGCCGGGCAGGGGGCGAAGCTAACTATGGCTACACCTTC.

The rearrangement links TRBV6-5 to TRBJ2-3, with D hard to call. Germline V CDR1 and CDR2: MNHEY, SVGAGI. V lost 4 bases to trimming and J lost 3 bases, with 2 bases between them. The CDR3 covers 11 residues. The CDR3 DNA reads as TGTGCCAGCAGTTCAACAGATACGCAGTATTTT. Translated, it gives CASSSTDTQYF.

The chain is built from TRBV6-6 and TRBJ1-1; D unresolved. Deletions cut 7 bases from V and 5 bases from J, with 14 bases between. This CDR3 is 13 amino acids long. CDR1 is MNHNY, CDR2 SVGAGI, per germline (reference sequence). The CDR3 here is CASTFGPFTEAFF. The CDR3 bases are TGTGCCAGCACCTTTGGCCCGTTTACTGAAGCTTTCTTT.

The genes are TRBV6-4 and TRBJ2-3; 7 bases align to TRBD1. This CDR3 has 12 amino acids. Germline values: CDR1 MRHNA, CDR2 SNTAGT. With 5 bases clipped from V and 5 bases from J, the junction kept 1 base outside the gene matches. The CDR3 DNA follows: TGTGCCAGCAGTCACAGGGGAGATACGCAGTATTTT. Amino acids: CASSHRGDTQYF.

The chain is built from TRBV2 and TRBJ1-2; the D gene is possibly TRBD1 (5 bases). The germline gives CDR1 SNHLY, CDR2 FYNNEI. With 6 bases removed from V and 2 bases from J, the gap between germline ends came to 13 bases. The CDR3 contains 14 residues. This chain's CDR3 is CASSRSGGNYGYTF. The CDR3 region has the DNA TGTGCCAGCAGCAGGTCTGGGGGGAACTATGGCTACACCTTC.